This TCR beta chain was identified during a study of cytomegalovirus exposure and HLA in healthy donors. The study ran its PCR with 60 Vbeta and 13 Jbeta primers. Sequencing used immunoSEQ multiplex PCR; TCRdb keeps in-frame clones, though not all of them. The table lists 130,000 to 150,000 clones, approximately 68% of them singletons. Donors had nominal health at sampling but likely had unrecorded immune exposures. In its sample, this clone was seen a few times. Material: PBMCs. This receptor was identified in a man aged 60 to 69 in good health and CMV-seronegative.

This CDR3 reads CASSPGGSGTSSYEQYF. In DNA form, the CDR3 reads TGTGCCAGCAGTCCCGGGGGGAGCGGGACTAGCTCCTACGAGCAGTACTTC. The chain links TRBV2 to TRBJ2-7, with 8 bases that match TRBD2. The junction had 12 bases not matched to a gene; V was cut back by 5 bases and J by 0 bases. The CDR3 has 17 amino acids. Germline assignment: CDR1 SNHLY and CDR2 FYNNEI.